This T cell receptor (beta chain) was recovered during a study of T cell responses to AZD1222 COVID-19 vaccine. Study-level results: Spike-specific TCR repertoires showed rising breadth and depth after two AZD1222 doses. Targeting of unmutated variant regions was reportedly seen in nearly half of spike-specific TCRs. Among the donors, most were white British and more were female, and clonal diversity was possibly underestimated.

A note on this clone: Its matching antigen is unknown.

TCRdb keeps only in-frame clones here, not all; method: immunoSEQ multiplex PCR. The sample holds approximately 79,000 clones, more than 70% seen once. Germline V lookup: CDR1 SGHVS, CDR2 FQNEAQ. The CDR3 length is 17 residues. V trimming: 5 bases; J trimming: 1 base; junction bases outside the gene matches: 7. Sequenced here: peripheral blood, sampled on day 0 of AZD1222 vaccination. The J gene is TRBJ2-1, the V gene TRBV7-8, with 11 bases aligning to TRBD2. This TCR was recovered from an adult in good health. The CDR3 loop reads CASSLPIAGGSYNEQFF. The CDR3 coding sequence is TGTGCCAGCAGCCTCCCAATAGCGGGAGGGTCCTACAATGAGCAGTTCTTC.